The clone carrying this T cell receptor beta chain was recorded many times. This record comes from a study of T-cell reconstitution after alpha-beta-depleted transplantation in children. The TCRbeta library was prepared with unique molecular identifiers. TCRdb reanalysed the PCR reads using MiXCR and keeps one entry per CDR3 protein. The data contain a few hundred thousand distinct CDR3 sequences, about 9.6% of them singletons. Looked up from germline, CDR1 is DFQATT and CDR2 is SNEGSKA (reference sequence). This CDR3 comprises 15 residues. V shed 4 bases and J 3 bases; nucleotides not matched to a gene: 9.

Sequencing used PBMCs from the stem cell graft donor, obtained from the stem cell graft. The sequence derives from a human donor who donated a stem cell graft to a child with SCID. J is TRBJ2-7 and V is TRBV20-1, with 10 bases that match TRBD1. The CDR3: CSAKVGQGVNYEQYF. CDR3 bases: TGCAGTGCTAAAGTAGGACAGGGGGTCAACTACGAGCAGTACTTC.